Presented here are 5 T cell receptor beta chains from one specimen sequenced in a study of blood T cell repertoires in COVID-19. Profiled with immunoSEQ multiplex PCR; TCRdb holds only in-frame clones, not every one. The sample consists of a few hundred thousand clones, approximately 91% of them appearing once. Sequencing was carried out using peripheral blood. Source of these receptors: a person aged 18 to 29 with COVID-19, enrolled during active disease.

The V and J genes are TRBV5-1 and TRBJ2-3, with a tentative D call TRBD2 (5 bases). V was pared by 4 bases and J by 4 bases, with 16 bases between. The germline gives CDR1 SGHRS, CDR2 YFSETQ. This CDR3 region has 15 residues. The CDR3 nucleotides are TGCGCCAGCAGCCGCGACGGGAAGAGCTCAGATACGCAGTATTTT. This gives the protein CASSRDGKSSDTQYF.

There are a few counts of this clone. The chain carries TRBV11-2 and TRBJ2-2, with 10 nucleotides matching TRBD1. Germline trimming cut 3 bases from V and 6 bases from J; bases unmatched to any gene: 4. Germline CDR1 is SGHAT and CDR2 is FQNNGV. The CDR3 is made up of 15 amino acids. CDR3 sequence (DNA): TGTGCCAGCAGCTTTCGGACAGGGGGAGCCGGGGAGCTGTTTTTT. It is translated as CASSFRTGGAGELFF. The full variable domain, its missing parts supplied by reference TRBV11-2 and TRBJ2-2, is EAGVAQSPRYKIIEKRQSVAFWCNPISGHATLYWYQQILGQGPKLLIQFQNNGVVDDSQLPKDRFSAERLKGVDSTLKIQPAKLEDSAVYLCASSFRTGGAGELFFGEGSRLTVL.

CDR3 coding DNA: TGTGCCACCAGGGACAGGCTTGGAAACACCATATATTTT. This translates into CATRDRLGNTIYF. The chain has TRBV24-1 and TRBJ1-3, with TRBD1 identical over 7 bases. CDR1 and CDR2 from the germline V gene are KGHDR and SFDVKD. The CDR3 extends over 13 amino acids. Trimming removed 7 bases from V and 3 bases from J; junction bases left unmatched: 2.

V gene TRBV7-9 combines with J gene TRBJ1-2; no clear D. V was pared by 3 bases and J by 7 bases, with 9 bases between. Germline V gene data show CDR1 as SEHNR and CDR2 as FQNEAQ (reference sequence). The CDR3 contains 12 residues. Written as DNA, the CDR3 is TGTGCCAGCAGCTTGGAGGGTGTTGGCTACACCTTC. Amino acid sequence: CASSLEGVGYTF.

The genes are TRBV15 and TRBJ2-1; 7 bases match TRBD1. The CDR3 spans 13 residues. The trim removed 4 bases at V and 7 bases at J, leaving 4 bases unmatched. CDR1 LNHNV and CDR2 YYDKDF come from the germline V gene (reference sequence). The CDR3 DNA reads TGTGCCACCAGCAAGACAGGGCAAAATGAGCAGTTCTTC. Translation gives CATSKTGQNEQFF.